Presented here are 29 T cell receptor beta chains from one specimen sequenced in a study of cytomegalovirus exposure and HLA in healthy donors. Amplification used 60 Vbeta primers and 13 Jbeta primers. The protocol was immunoSEQ multiplex PCR, while the TCRdb copy is restricted to in-frame clones and leaves out a portion. The sample contains about 180,000 clones, 65% to 75% of which appear only once. The sequenced sample consisted of PBMCs. Receptor source: a human donor in good health.

The gene calls are TRBV2 and TRBJ1-6; D is unresolved. The CDR3 spans 15 residues. Looked up from germline, CDR1 is SNHLY and CDR2 is FYNNEI. V was clipped by 3 bases and J by 12 bases, with 18 bases between them. The CDR3, as DNA: TGTGCCAGCAGTGAGGGCCCAACCGATAGTCGACCCCTCCACTTT. Amino acid sequence: CASSEGPTDSRPLHF.

This clone showed up just a few times. The genes are TRBV2 and TRBJ1-6; D is perhaps TRBD1 (5 bases). V gave up 6 bases and J gave up 4 bases, with 10 bases separating them. From germline, CDR1 is SNHLY and CDR2 FYNNEI. CDR3 length: 14 amino acids. The CDR3 protein is CASRLPGYNSPLHF. The CDR3 DNA sequence: TGTGCCAGCAGATTACCAGGGTATAATTCACCCCTCCACTTT. Looking up the rest from reference TRBV2 and TRBJ1-6 gives the full variable domain: EPEVTQTPSHQVTQMGQEVILRCVPISNHLYFYWYRQILGQKVEFLVSFYNNEISEKSEIFDDQFSVERPDGSNFTLKIRSTKLEDSAMYFCASRLPGYNSPLHFGNGTRLTVT.

This chain joins TRBV19 and TRBJ1-1; TRBD1 matches 8 bases. In germline, CDR1 is LNHDA, CDR2 SQIVND (reference sequence). The CDR3 has 14 amino acids. The V gene end was trimmed by 3 bases and the J gene end by 6 bases; junction bases not matched to a gene: 6. CDR3 in amino acids: CASSIAQGVAEAFF. Written as DNA, the CDR3 is TGTGCCAGTAGTATTGCACAGGGGGTCGCTGAAGCTTTCTTT. The full variable domain, with the rest looked up from reference TRBV19 and TRBJ1-1, is DGGITQSPKYLFRKEGQNVTLSCEQNLNHDAMYWYRQDPGQGLRLIYYSQIVNDFQKGDIAEGYSVSREKKESFPLTVTSAQKNPTAFYLCASSIAQGVAEAFFGQGTRLTVV.

The chain employs TRBV6-1 and TRBJ1-2; tentatively, D is TRBD1 (6 bases). V lost 6 bases, J lost 8 bases, and 19 bases lay in between. Germline-derived CDR1 and CDR2 are MNHNS and SASEGT. The CDR3 runs 14 residues. CDR3 residues: CASSPQGNEGGYTF. Here the CDR3 DNA reads TGTGCCAGCAGCCCACAGGGAAATGAGGGCGGCTACACCTTC.

This clone has more than one count but fewer than ten. This chain connects TRBV5-1 to TRBJ2-7; perhaps TRBD2 as D (5 bases). V gave up 5 bases and J gave up 2 bases, with 5 bases separating them. The CDR3 has 11 amino acids. The germline gives CDR1 SGHRS, CDR2 YFSETQ. The CDR3 sequence is CASRRAYEQYF. The CDR3 DNA reads as TGCGCCAGCAGGCGGGCCTACGAGCAGTACTTC.

V and J are TRBV4-1 and TRBJ1-1; tentative D call: TRBD1 (6 bases). CDR3 length equals 16 residues. Trimming removed 4 bases at V and 0 bases at J, with 15 bases between. Germline CDR1 is MGHRA and CDR2 is YSYEKL. In DNA, the CDR3 is TGCGCCAGCAGCCCAGTCAGGGGTCCTATGAACACTGAAGCTTTCTTT. Translation gives CASSPVRGPMNTEAFF.

The chain is built from TRBV7-3 and TRBJ2-5; a possible D gene is TRBD2 (7 bases). With the DNA end fitting TRBJ2-7 better, the J assignment may be wrong. The CDR3 is 15 amino acids. Germline V CDR1 and CDR2: SGHTA, FQGTGA. The CDR3: CASSLTGGPSYEQYF. In DNA form, the CDR3 reads TGTGCCAGCAGCTTAACGGGGGGGCCCTCCTACGAGCAGTACTTC.

This sequence joins TRBV10-3 and TRBJ1-1, with 7 bases matching TRBD1. The V gene end was trimmed by 8 bases and the J gene end by 6 bases; junction bases not matched to a gene: 9. The germline gives CDR1 ENHRY, CDR2 SYGVKD. The CDR3 is 13 amino acids. The CDR3 reads CAIFDRESPEAFF. The CDR3 DNA follows: TGTGCCATCTTCGACAGGGAGAGCCCTGAAGCTTTCTTT.

This rearrangement joins TRBV5-4 to TRBJ2-2; 10 positions match TRBD2. Unmatched junction bases numbered 6, after V lost 5 bases and J lost 5 bases. CDR1 and CDR2 from the germline V gene are SGHNT and YYREEE (reference sequence). The CDR3 spans 15 residues. The CDR3 DNA reads TGTGCCAGCAGTACGAGCGGGGGGGCGACCGGGGAGCTGTTTTTT. Protein sequence: CASSTSGGATGELFF.

This clone has just a few counts. The CDR3 loop is CASRRAGVGYNEQFF. CDR3 coding DNA: TGTGCCAGCAGGCGAGCCGGGGTTGGCTACAATGAGCAGTTCTTC. The rearrangement links TRBV11-2 to TRBJ2-1, with D perhaps matching TRBD2 (5 bases). The germline gives CDR1 SGHAT, CDR2 FQNNGV. There are 15 residues in the CDR3. Trimming took off 6 bases at V and 3 bases at J, with 15 bases between the two ends. The full variable domain, in which reference TRBV11-2 and TRBJ2-1 provide the parts outside the CDR3, is EAGVAQSPRYKIIEKRQSVAFWCNPISGHATLYWYQQILGQGPKLLIQFQNNGVVDDSQLPKDRFSAERLKGVDSTLKIQPAKLEDSAVYLCASRRAGVGYNEQFFGPGTRLTVL.

The J gene is TRBJ1-1, the V gene TRBV7-9; a weak D match, TRBD1 (5 bases). Trimming took 4 bases from V and 2 from J, leaving 8 bases between them. Germline V CDR1 and CDR2: SEHNR, FQNEAQ (reference sequence). The CDR3 is 13 amino acids. The chain's CDR3 is CASSWGLNTEAFF. CDR3 in DNA: TGTGCCAGCAGCTGGGGACTAAACACTGAAGCTTTCTTT.

The J gene is TRBJ2-7, the V gene TRBV6-5, with D unclear. This CDR3 is 12 amino acids long. V shed 8 bases and J shed 7 bases, with 15 bases lying between them. Per the germline V gene, CDR1 is MNHEY and CDR2 is SVGAGI. The CDR3 region has the DNA TGTGCCAGCGCCAACTCTCCGCGGGAGCAGTACTTC. Translation gives CASANSPREQYF.

This clone was counted between two and nine times. The gene calls are TRBV6-5 and TRBJ1-5, with D tentatively TRBD1 (5 bases). This CDR3 contains 13 residues. V was trimmed by 6 bases and J by 5 bases, leaving 11 bases between them. The germline gives CDR1 MNHEY, CDR2 SVGAGI. The CDR3 spells CASRLDTYQPQHF. The DNA for the CDR3 is TGTGCCAGCAGATTGGACACATATCAGCCCCAGCATTTT.

As to this clone: In the same sample, other DNA sequences code for this CDR3. The rearrangement uses TRBV18 and TRBJ1-1, with D tentatively TRBD1 (6 bases). V gave up 6 bases and J gave up 1 base, with 12 bases separating them. CDR1 and CDR2 (germline): KGHSH, LQKENI. This CDR3 has 14 residues. The CDR3: CASSQGQGNTEAFF. CDR3 bases: TGTGCCAGCTCGCAGGGGCAGGGGAACACTGAAGCTTTCTTT.

The chain uses TRBV6-6 and TRBJ1-2; possibly TRBD1 for D (6 bases). The germline V gene has CDR1 MNHNY and CDR2 SVGAGI (reference sequence). This CDR3 spans 14 amino acids. Trimming left V 7 bases short and J 6 bases short, with 18 bases between. CDR3 sequence reads: CASIPGQLGHGYTF. CDR3 bases: TGTGCCAGCATCCCGGGACAACTAGGACATGGCTACACCTTC.

The chain employs TRBV5-1 and TRBJ2-5; 8 bases map to TRBD2. The CDR3 extends over 14 amino acids. V dropped 1 base and J dropped 5; count of bases not matched to a gene: 4. Germline loops: CDR1 SGHRS, CDR2 YFSETQ. The DNA of the CDR3 is TGCGCCAGCAGCTTGTCGGGGGGGCGTGAGACCCAGTACTTC. This sequence encodes CASSLSGGRETQYF.

A few counts support this clone. The chain links TRBV19 to TRBJ2-6, with TRBD1 identical over 7 bases. Trimming at V came to 6 bases and at J to 0 bases, leaving 11 bases not matched to a gene. Germline loops: CDR1 LNHDA, CDR2 SQIVND (reference sequence). The CDR3 extends over 18 amino acids. The CDR3 DNA sequence: TGTGCCAGTAGAATAAACAGGGGACAGAGCTCTGGGGCCAACGTCCTGACTTTC. Translated: CASRINRGQSSGANVLTF.

The rearrangement uses TRBV7-2 and TRBJ1-1; D is perhaps TRBD1 (6 bases). Per the germline V gene, CDR1 is SGHTA and CDR2 is FQGNSA. Trimming removed 0 bases at V and 3 bases at J, with 8 bases between. The CDR3 extends over 14 amino acids. CDR3 protein: CASSLAQGHTEAFF. The CDR3 DNA reads TGTGCCAGCAGCTTAGCGCAGGGGCACACTGAAGCTTTCTTT.

The genes are TRBV6-5 and TRBJ2-3; 9 bases line up with TRBD2. Unmatched junction bases numbered 6, after V lost 2 bases and J lost 3 bases. Germline-derived CDR1 and CDR2 are MNHEY and SVGAGI. The CDR3 has 16 residues. The CDR3 sequence: CASSYGTSHLTDTQYF. The CDR3 nucleotides are TGTGCCAGCAGTTACGGGACTAGCCACCTAACAGATACGCAGTATTTT.

The chain is built from TRBV11-2 and TRBJ2-3, with 9 bases matching TRBD2. V lost 7 bases and J lost 7; bases outside the gene matches: 12. The CDR3 is 15 residues long. Germline loops: CDR1 SGHAT, CDR2 FQNNGV. The chain's CDR3 is CASNHRAGGQNTQYF. CDR3 bases: TGTGCCAGCAACCACCGGGCGGGGGGGCAAAATACGCAGTATTTT.

V is TRBV6-5 and J is TRBJ1-4; D is possibly TRBD1 (6 bases). The CDR3 loop spans 15 amino acids. V dropped 2 bases and J dropped 8 bases, with 15 bases sitting between them. Germline-derived CDR1 and CDR2 are MNHEY and SVGAGI. CDR3 bases: TGTGCCAGCAGTTACCTGGACAGATTATGGGAAAAACTGTTTTTT. Amino acids: CASSYLDRLWEKLFF.

This sequence joins TRBV7-2 and TRBJ2-1; TRBD1 agrees at 7 bases. The length of the CDR3 is 15 residues. V lost 5 bases, J lost 7 bases, and 11 bases stayed unmatched. The germline gives CDR1 SGHTA, CDR2 FQGNSA. Here the CDR3 reads CASSRDRVRGNEQFF. The DNA of the CDR3 is TGTGCCAGCAGCAGAGACAGGGTTCGGGGAAATGAGCAGTTCTTC.

The chain combines TRBV2 with TRBJ2-3, with D tentatively TRBD2 (6 bases). Germline V gives CDR1 SNHLY, CDR2 FYNNEI. The CDR3 covers 13 residues. V gave up 7 bases and J gave up 2 bases, with 10 bases separating them. CDR3 residues: CASMGTSTDTQYF. In DNA form, the CDR3 reads TGTGCCAGCATGGGGACTTCCACAGATACGCAGTATTTT.

The V gene is TRBV7-9, the J gene TRBJ1-1; unclear D gene. This CDR3 contains 14 residues. V was trimmed by 1 base and J by 12 bases, leaving 18 bases between them. Germline V gene data show CDR1 as SEHNR and CDR2 as FQNEAQ (reference sequence). CDR3 sequence reads: CASSLDSTTSVPFF. CDR3 DNA sequence: TGTGCCAGCAGCTTAGACAGCACCACAAGTGTACCTTTCTTT.

DNA of the CDR3: TGTGCCAGCAGCTTCCAGTACGAGCAGTACTTC. The encoded protein is CASSFQYEQYF. The chain joins TRBV5-5 to TRBJ2-7, with unresolved D. CDR3 length equals 11 residues. V lost 2 bases and J 4 bases, leaving 4 bases between the germline ends. CDR1 SGHKS and CDR2 YYEKEE come from the germline V gene (reference sequence).

This clone was detected once. The chain carries TRBV10-2 and TRBJ2-7, with a weak D call TRBD1 (5 bases). CDR3 length: 13 residues. CDR1 WSHSY and CDR2 SAAADI come from the germline V gene. Trimming took off 7 bases at V and 5 bases at J, with 15 bases between the two ends. CDR3 in amino acids: CASTPRALDEQYF. The CDR3 DNA is TGCGCCAGCACCCCCAGGGCGTTGGACGAGCAGTACTTC.

The V gene is TRBV7-2, the J gene TRBJ2-2, with D hard to call. The germline CDR1 and CDR2 sequences are SGHTA and FQGNSA. The V end was cut by 5 bases, the J end by 3 bases, with 10 bases between. The CDR3 is made up of 14 amino acids. CDR3 residues: CASSPSADTGELFF. The CDR3 bases are TGTGCCAGCAGCCCCTCTGCGGACACCGGGGAGCTGTTTTTT.

J is TRBJ2-7 and V is TRBV19; 8 bases are a match to TRBD2. Trimming removed 1 base from V and 0 bases from J; junction bases left unmatched: 5. The germline CDR1 and CDR2 sequences are LNHDA and SQIVND (reference sequence). There are 16 residues in the CDR3. CDR3 sequence reads: CASSIGSGETSYEQYF. The CDR3, as DNA: TGTGCCAGTAGTATAGGTAGCGGGGAAACCTCCTACGAGCAGTACTTC.

The gene calls are TRBV18 and TRBJ1-5, with 8 positions matching TRBD1. The CDR3 totals 15 residues. J was trimmed by 5 bases and V by 5 bases; bases with no gene match: 8. Germline CDR1 and CDR2: KGHSH and LQKENI. CDR3 bases: TGTGCCAGCTCAGGGACAGGCAATTTCGATCAGCCCCAGCATTTT. It specifies CASSGTGNFDQPQHF.